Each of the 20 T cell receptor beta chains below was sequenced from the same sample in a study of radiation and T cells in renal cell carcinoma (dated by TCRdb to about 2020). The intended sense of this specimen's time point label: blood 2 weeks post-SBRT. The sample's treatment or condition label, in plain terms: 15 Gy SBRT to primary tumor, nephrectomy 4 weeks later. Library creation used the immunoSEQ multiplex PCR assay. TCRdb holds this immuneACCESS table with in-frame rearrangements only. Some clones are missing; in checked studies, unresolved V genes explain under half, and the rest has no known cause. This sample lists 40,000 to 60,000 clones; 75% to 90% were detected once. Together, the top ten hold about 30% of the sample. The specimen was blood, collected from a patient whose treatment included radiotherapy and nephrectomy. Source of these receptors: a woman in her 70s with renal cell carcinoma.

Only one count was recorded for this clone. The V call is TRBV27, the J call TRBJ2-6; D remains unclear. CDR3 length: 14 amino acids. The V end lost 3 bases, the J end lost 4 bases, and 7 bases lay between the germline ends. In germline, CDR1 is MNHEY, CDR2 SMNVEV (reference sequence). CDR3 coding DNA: TGTGCCAGCAGTTTGGGGTCCGGGGCCAACGTCCTGACTTTC. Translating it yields CASSLGSGANVLTF.

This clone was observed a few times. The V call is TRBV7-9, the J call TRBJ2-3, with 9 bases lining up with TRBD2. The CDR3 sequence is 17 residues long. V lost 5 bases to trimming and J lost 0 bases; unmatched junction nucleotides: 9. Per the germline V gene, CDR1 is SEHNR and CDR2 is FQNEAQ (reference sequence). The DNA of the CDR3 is TGTGCCAGCAGCCAGGCCCCTAGCGGGGTGAGCACAGATACGCAGTATTTT. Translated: CASSQAPSGVSTDTQYF.

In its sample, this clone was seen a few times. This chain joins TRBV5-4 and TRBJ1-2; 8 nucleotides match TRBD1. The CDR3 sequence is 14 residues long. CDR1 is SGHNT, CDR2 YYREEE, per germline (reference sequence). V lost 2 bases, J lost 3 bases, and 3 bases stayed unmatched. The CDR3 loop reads CASSFDRGDYGYTF. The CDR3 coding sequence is TGTGCCAGCAGCTTTGACAGGGGTGACTATGGCTACACCTTC.

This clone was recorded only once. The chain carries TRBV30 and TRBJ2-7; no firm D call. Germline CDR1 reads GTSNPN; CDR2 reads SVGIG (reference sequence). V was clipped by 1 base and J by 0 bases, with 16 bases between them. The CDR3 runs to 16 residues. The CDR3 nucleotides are TGTGCCTGGAGTGCCCCCCATAGTAAGAGCTCCTACGAGCAGTACTTC. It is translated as CAWSAPHSKSSYEQYF.

CDR3 in DNA: TGTGCCAGCAGTTGGACAGGACGCCTTGCTAACTATGGCTACACCTTC. This encodes CASSWTGRLANYGYTF. The V gene is TRBV6-5, the J gene TRBJ1-2; 7 nucleotides align to TRBD1. V lost 4 bases and J lost 0; bases outside the gene matches: 8. Germline values: CDR1 MNHEY, CDR2 SVGAGI. CDR3 length equals 16 residues.

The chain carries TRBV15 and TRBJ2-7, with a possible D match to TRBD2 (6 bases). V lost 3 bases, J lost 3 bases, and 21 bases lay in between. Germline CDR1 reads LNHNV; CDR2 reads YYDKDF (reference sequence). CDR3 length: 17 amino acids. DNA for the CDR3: TGTGCCACCAGCAGCCACGCTCGGGAGCGGAGCTACTACGAGCAGTACTTC. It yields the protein CATSSHARERSYYEQYF. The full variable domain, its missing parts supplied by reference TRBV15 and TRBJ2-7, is DAMVIQNPRYQVTQFGKPVTLSCSQTLNHNVMYWYQQKSSQAPKLLFHYYDKDFNNEADTPDNFQSRRPNTSFCFLDIRSPGLGDTAMYLCATSSHARERSYYEQYFGPGTRLTVT.

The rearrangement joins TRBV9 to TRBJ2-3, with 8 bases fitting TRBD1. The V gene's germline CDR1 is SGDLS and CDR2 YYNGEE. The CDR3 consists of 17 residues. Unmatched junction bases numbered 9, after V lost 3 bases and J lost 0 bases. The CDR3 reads CASSDDRGVGSTDTQYF. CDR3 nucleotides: TGTGCCAGCAGCGATGACAGGGGCGTGGGGAGCACAGATACGCAGTATTTT. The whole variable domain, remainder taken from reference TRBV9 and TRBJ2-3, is DSGVTQTPKHLITATGQRVTLRCSPRSGDLSVYWYQQSLDQGLQFLIQYYNGEERAKGNILERFSAQQFPDLHSELNLSSLELGDSALYFCASSDDRGVGSTDTQYFGPGTRLTVL.

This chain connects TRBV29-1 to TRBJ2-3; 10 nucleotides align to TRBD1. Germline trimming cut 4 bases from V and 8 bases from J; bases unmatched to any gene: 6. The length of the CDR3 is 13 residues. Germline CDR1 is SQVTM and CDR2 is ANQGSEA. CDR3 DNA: TGCAGCGTTGGGACAGGGGGAAAGGGTACGCAGTATTTT. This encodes CSVGTGGKGTQYF.

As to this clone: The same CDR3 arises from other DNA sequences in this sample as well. This CDR3 is CASSLDRRNTEAFF. The CDR3, as DNA: TGTGCCAGCAGCTTGGACAGGAGGAACACTGAAGCTTTCTTT. This chain joins TRBV13 and TRBJ1-1; the match to TRBD1 covers 7 bases. Germline trimming cut 3 bases from V and 1 base from J; bases unmatched to any gene: 2. Germline CDR1 PRHDT, CDR2 FYEKMQ (reference sequence). CDR3 length equals 14 residues.

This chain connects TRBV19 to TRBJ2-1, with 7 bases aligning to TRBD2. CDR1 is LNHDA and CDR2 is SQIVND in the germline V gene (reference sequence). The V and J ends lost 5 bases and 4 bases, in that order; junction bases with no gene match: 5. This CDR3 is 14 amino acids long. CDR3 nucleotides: TGTGCCAGTAGTTATTCGGGACTATACAATGAGCAGTTCTTC. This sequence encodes CASSYSGLYNEQFF.

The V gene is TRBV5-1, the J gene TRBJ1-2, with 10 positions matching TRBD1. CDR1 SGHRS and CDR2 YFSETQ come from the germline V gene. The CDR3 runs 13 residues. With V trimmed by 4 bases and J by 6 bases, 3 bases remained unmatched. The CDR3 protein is CASSPGQGNGYTF. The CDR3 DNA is TGCGCCAGCAGCCCGGGACAGGGGAATGGCTACACCTTC. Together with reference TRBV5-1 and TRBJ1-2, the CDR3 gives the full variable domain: KAGVTQTPRYLIKTRGQQVTLSCSPISGHRSVSWYQQTPGQGLQFLFEYFSETQRNKGNFPGRFSGRQFSNSRSEMNVSTLELGDSALYLCASSPGQGNGYTFGSGTRLTVV.

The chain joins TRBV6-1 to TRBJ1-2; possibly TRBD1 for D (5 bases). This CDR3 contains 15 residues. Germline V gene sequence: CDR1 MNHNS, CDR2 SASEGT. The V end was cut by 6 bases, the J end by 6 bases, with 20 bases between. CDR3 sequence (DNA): TGTGCCAGCAGATCCAGTGGGACGGGGGATAATGGCTACACCTTC. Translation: CASRSSGTGDNGYTF.

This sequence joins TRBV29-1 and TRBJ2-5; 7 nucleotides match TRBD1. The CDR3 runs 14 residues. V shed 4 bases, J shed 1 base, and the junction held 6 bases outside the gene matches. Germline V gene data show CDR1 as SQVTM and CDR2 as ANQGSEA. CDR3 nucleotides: TGCAGCGTTGCGGACAGGAGGACCCAAGAGACCCAGTACTTC. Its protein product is CSVADRRTQETQYF. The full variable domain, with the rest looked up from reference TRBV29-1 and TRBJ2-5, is SAVISQKPSRDICQRGTSLTIQCQVDSQVTMMFWYRQQPGQSLTLIATANQGSEATYESGFVIDKFPISRPNLTFSTLTVSNMSPEDSSIYLCSVADRRTQETQYFGPGTRLLVL.

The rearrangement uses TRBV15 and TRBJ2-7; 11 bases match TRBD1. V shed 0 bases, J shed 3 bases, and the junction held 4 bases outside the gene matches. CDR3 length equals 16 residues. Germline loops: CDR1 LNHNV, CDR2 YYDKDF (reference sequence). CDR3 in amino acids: CATSRESGTGGYEQYF. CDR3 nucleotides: TGTGCCACCAGCAGAGAAAGTGGGACAGGGGGCTACGAGCAGTACTTC. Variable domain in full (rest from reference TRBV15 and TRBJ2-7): DAMVIQNPRYQVTQFGKPVTLSCSQTLNHNVMYWYQQKSSQAPKLLFHYYDKDFNNEADTPDNFQSRRPNTSFCFLDIRSPGLGDTAMYLCATSRESGTGGYEQYFGPGTRLTVT.

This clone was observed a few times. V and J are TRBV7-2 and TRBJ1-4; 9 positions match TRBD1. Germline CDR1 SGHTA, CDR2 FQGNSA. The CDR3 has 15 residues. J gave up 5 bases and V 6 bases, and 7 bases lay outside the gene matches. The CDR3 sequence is CASSLAGTGNEKLFF. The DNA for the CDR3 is TGTGCCAGCAGTCTAGCCGGGACAGGGAATGAAAAACTGTTTTTT.

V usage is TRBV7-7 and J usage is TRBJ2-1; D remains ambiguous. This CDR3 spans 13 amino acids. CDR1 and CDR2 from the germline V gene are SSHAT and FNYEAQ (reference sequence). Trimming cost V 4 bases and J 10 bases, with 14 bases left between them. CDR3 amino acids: CASSSSRDGEQFF. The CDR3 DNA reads TGTGCCAGCAGCTCCTCTAGGGATGGGGAGCAGTTCTTC.

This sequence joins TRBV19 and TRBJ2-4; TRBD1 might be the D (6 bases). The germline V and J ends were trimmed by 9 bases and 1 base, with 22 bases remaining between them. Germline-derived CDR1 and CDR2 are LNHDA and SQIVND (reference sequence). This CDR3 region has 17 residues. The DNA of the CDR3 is TGTGCCAGCCCACCTCCTCCAGGGGAGTTGGCCAAAAACATTCAGTACTTC. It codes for CASPPPPGELAKNIQYF.

CDR3 bases: TGCGCCAGCAGCCCAGGCGGGACAGCAACTAATGAAAAACTGTTTTTT. Amino acid sequence: CASSPGGTATNEKLFF. The V and J genes are TRBV5-1 and TRBJ1-4, with TRBD1 matching over 7 bases. CDR3 length: 16 residues. CDR1 is SGHRS and CDR2 is YFSETQ in the germline V gene. With V trimmed by 4 bases and J by 0 bases, 6 bases remained unmatched.

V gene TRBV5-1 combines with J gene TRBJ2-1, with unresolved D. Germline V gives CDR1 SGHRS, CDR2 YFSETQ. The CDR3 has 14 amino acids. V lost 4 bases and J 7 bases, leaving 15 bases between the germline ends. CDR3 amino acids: CASSIGTGSNEQFF. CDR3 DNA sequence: TGCGCCAGCAGCATTGGCACCGGGTCTAATGAGCAGTTCTTC.

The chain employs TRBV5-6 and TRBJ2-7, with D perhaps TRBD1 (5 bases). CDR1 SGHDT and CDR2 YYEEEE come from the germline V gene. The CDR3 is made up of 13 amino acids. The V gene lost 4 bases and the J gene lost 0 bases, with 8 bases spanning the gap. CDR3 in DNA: TGTGCCAGCAGCACCGACAGCTCCTACGAGCAGTACTTC. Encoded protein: CASSTDSSYEQYF.